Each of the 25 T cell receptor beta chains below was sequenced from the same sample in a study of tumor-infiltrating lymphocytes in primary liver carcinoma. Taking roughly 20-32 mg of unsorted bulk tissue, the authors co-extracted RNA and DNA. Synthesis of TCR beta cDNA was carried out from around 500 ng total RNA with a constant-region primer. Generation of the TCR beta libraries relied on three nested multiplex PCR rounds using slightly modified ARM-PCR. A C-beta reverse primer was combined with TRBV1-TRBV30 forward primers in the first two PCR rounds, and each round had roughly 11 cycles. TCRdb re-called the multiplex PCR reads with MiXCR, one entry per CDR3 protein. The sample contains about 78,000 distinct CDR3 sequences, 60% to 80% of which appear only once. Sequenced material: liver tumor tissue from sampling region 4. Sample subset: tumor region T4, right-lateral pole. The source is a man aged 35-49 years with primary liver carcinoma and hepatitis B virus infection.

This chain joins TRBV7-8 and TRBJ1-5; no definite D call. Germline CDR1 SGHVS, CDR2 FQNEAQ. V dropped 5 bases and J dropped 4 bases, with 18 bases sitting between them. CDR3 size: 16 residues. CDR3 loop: CASSPEGGCSNQPQHF. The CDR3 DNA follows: TGTGCCAGCAGCCCCGAGGGAGGGTGTAGTAATCAGCCCCAGCATTTT. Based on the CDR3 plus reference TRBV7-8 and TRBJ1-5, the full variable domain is GAGVSQSPRYKVAKRGQDVALRCDPISGHVSLFWYQQALGQGPEFLTYFQNEAQLDKSGLPSDRFFAERPEGSVSTLKIQRTQQEDSAVYLCASSPEGGCSNQPQHFGDGTRLSIL.

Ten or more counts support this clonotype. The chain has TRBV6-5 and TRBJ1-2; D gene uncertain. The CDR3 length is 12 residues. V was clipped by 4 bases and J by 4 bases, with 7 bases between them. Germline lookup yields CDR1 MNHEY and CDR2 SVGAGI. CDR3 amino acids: CASSSGGYGYTF. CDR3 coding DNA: TGTGCCAGCAGTTCGGGCGGCTATGGCTACACCTTC.

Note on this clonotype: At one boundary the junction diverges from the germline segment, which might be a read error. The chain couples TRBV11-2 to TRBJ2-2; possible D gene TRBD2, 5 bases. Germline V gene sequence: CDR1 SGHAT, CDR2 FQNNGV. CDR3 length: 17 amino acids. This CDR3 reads CASTFDRDRFGTGELLF. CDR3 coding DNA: TGTGCCAGCACCTTTGATCGGGATAGGTTCGGCACCGGGGAGCTGTTATTT. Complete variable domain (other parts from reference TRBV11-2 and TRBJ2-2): EAGVAQSPRYKIIEKRQSVAFWCNPISGHATLYWYQQILGQGPKLLIQFQNNGVVDDSQLPKDRFSAERLKGVDSTLKIQPAKLEDSAVYLCASTFDRDRFGTGELLFGEGSRLTVL.

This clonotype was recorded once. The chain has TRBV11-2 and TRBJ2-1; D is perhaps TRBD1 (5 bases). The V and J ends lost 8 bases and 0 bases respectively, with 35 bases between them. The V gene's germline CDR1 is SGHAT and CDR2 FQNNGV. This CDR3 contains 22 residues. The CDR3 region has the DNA TGTGCCAGCGGCCTCTCCTACCGAGGTCCTGTGAAACAGGTTCGCTCCTACAATGAGCAGTTCTTC. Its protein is CASGLSYRGPVKQVRSYNEQFF.

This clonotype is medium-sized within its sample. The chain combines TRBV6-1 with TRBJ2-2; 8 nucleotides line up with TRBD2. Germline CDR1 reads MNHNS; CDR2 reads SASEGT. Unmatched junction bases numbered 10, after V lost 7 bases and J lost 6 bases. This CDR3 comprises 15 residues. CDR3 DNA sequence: TGTGCCAGCAATTCCCACCAGCGGGAGTCCGGGGAGCTGTTTTTT. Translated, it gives CASNSHQRESGELFF.

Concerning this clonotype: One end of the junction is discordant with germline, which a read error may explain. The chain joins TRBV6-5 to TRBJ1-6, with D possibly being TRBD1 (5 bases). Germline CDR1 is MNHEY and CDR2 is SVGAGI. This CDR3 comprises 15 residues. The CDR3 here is CASSYTIGEDSPLHF. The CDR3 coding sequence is TGTGCCAGTAGTTACACGATAGGGGAGGATTCACCCCTCCACTTT.

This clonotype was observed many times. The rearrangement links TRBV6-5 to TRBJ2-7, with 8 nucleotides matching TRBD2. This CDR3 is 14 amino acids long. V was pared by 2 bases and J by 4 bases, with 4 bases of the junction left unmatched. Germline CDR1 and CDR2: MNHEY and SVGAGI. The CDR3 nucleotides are TGTGCCAGCAGTTACCGGGAGGGCCGGTACGAGCAGTACTTC. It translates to CASSYREGRYEQYF.

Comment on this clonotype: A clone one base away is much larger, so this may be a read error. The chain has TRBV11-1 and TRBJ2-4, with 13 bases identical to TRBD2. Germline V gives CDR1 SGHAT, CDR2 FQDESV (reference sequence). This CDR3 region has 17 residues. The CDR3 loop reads CASSFSGTSGTKNTQYF. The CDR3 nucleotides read TGTGCCAGCAGCTTTTCCGGGACTAGCGGGACCAAAAACACTCAGTACTTC.

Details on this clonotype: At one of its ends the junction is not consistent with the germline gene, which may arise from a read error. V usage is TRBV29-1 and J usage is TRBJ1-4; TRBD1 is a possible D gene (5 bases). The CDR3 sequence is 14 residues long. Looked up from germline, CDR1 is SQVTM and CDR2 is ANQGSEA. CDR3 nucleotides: TGCAACGTTGTGCTGAGGGGATTTGACGAGAAACTGTTTTTT. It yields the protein CNVVLRGFDEKLFF.

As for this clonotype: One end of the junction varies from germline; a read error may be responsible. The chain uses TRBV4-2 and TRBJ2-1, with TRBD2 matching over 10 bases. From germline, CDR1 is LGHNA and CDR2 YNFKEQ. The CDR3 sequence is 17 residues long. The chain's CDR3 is CAGSQELGTSVYNEQFF. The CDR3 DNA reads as TGTGCCGGCAGCCAAGAACTAGGGACTAGCGTCTACAATGAGCAGTTCTTC.

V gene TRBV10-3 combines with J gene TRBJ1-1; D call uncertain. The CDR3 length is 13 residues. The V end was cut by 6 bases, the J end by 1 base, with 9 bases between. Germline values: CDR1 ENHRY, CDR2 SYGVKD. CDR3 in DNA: TGTGCCATCAGCCCCTCACGGAACACTGAAGCTTTCTTT. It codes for CAISPSRNTEAFF.

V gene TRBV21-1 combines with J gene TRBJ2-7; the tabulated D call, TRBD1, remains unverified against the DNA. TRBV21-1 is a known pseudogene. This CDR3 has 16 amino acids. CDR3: CVSNRGGETSTYEQYF. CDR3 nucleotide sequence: TGTGTCAGCAATAGGGGTGGTGAGACTTCAACCTACGAGCAGTACTTC.

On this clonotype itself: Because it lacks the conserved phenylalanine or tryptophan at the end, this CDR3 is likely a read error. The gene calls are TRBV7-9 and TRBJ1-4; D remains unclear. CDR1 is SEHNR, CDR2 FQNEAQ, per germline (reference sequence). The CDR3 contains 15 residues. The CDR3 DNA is TGTGACAGCAGCTTAGCTCAGGCCCTAAATGAAAAACTGTTTTAT. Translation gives CDSSLAQALNEKLFY.

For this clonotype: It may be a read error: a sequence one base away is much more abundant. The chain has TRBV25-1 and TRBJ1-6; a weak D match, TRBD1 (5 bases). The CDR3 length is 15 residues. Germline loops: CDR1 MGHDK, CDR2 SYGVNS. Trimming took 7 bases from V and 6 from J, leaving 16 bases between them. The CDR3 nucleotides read TGTGCCAGCAATGATGCGGGGGGGTCTAATTCACCCCTCCACTTT. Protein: CASNDAGGSNSPLHF.

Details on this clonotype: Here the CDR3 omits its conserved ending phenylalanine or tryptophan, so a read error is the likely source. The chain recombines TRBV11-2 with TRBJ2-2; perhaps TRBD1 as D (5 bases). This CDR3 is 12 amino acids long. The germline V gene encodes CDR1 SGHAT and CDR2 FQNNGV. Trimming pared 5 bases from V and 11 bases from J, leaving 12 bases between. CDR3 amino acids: CASSTDTGELFY. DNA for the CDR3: TGTGCCAGCAGCACAGACACAGGTGAGCTGTTTTAT.

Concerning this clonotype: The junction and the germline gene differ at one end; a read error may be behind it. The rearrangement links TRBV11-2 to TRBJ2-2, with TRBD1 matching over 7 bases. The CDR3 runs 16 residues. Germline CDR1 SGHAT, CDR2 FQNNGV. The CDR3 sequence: CASSLELTGTTGELFF. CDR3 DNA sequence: TGTGCCAGCAGCTTAGAACTGACAGGGACCACCGGGGAACTGTTTTTT.

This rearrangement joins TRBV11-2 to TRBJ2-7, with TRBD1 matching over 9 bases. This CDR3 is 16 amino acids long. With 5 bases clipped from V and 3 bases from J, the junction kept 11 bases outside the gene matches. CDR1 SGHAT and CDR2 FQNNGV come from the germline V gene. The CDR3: CASSIDPGQGSYEQYF. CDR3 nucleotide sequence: TGTGCCAGCAGCATCGACCCGGGACAGGGAAGCTACGAGCAGTACTTC. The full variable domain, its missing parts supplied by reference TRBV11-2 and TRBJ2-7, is EAGVAQSPRYKIIEKRQSVAFWCNPISGHATLYWYQQILGQGPKLLIQFQNNGVVDDSQLPKDRFSAERLKGVDSTLKIQPAKLEDSAVYLCASSIDPGQGSYEQYFGPGTRLTVT.

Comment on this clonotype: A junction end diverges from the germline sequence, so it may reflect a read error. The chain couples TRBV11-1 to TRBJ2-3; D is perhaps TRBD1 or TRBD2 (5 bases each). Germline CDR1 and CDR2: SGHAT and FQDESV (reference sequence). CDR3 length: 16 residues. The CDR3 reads CASSLGTSTQTDTQFF. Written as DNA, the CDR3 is TGTGCCAGCAGCCTCGGGACCAGCACACAGACAGATACGCAGTTTTTT.

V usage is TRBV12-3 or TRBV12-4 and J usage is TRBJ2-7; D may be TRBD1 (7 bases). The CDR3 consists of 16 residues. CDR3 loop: CVSSLEGAGWAYEQYF. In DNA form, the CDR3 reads TGTGTCAGTAGTTTAGAGGGGGCGGGATGGGCCTACGAGCAGTACTTC.

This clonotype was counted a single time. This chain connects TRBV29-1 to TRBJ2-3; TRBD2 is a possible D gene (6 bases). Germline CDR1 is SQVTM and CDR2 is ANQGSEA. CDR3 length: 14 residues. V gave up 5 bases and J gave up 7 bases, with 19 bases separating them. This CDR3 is CSVSGGSVGNTQYF. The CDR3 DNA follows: TGCAGCGTTTCAGGAGGGTCGGTGGGAAATACGCAGTATTTT.

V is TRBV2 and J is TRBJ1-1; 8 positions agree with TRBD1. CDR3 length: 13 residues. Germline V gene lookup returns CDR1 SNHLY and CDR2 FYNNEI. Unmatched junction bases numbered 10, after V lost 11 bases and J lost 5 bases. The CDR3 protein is CAQWTGRVTEAFF. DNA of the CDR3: TGTGCCCAATGGACAGGGAGGGTGACTGAAGCTTTCTTT.

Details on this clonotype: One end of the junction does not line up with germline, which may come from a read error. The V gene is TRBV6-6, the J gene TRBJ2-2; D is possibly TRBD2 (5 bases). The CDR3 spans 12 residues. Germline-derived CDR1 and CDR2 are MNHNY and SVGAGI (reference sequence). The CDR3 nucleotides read TGTGCCAGCACCCTACCCTCCGGGGAGCTGTTGTTT. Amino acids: CASTLPSGELLF.

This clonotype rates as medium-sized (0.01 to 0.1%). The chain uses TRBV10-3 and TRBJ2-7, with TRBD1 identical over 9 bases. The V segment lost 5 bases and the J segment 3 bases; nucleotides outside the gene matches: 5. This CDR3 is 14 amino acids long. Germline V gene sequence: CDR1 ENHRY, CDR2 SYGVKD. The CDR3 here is CAISSGTGIYEQYF. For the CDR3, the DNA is TGTGCCATCAGTTCCGGGACAGGGATCTACGAGCAGTACTTC.

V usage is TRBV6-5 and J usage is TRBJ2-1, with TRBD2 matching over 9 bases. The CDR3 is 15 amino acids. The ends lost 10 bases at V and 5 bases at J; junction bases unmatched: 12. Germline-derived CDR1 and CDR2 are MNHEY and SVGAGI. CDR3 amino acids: CANRSATSGHNEQFF. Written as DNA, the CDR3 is TGTGCCAACAGATCTGCGACTAGCGGACACAATGAGCAGTTCTTC.

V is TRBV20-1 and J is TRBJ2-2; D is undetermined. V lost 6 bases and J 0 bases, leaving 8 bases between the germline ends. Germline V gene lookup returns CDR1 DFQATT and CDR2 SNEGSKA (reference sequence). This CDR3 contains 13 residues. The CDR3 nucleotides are TGCAGTGCCGACATAGCGAACACCGGGGAGCTGTTTTTT. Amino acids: CSADIANTGELFF.